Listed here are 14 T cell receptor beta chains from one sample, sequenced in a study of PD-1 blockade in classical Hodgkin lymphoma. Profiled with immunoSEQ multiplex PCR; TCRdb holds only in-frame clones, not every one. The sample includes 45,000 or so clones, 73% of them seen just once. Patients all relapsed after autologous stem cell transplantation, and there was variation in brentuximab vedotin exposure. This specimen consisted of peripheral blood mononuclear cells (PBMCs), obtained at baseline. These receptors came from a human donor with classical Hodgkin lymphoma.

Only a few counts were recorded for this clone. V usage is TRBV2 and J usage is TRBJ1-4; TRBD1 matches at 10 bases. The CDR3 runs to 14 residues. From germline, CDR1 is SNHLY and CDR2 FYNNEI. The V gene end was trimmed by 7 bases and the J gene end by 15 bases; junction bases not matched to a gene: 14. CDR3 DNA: TGTGCCAGCACCGCCGGGACAGGGGTCCAGAAAGTGTTTTTT. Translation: CASTAGTGVQKVFF.

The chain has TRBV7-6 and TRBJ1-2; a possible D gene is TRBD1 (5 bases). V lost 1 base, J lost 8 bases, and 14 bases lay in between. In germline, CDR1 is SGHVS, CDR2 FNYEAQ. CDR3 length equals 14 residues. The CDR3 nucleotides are TGTGCCAGCAGCTTAGATCAGAGGGGTCAGGGCTACACCTTC. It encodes CASSLDQRGQGYTF.

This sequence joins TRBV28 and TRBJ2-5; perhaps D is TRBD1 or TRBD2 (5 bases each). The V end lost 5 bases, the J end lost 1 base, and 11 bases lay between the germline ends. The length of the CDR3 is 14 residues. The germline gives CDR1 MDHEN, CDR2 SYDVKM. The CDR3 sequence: CASSVGPPQETQYF. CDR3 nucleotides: TGTGCCAGCAGTGTGGGACCACCCCAAGAGACCCAGTACTTC.

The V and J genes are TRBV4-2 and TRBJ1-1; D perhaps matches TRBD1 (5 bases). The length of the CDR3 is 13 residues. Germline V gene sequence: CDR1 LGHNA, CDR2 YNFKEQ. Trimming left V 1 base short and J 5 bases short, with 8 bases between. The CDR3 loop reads CASSQAGVTEAFF. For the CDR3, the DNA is TGTGCCAGCAGCCAAGCGGGGGTTACTGAAGCTTTCTTT.

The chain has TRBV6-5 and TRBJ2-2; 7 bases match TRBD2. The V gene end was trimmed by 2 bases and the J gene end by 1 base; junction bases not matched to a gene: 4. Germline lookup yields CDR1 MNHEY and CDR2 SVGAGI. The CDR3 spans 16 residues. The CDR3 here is CASSYAGLRNTGELFF. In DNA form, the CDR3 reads TGTGCCAGCAGTTACGCGGGACTACGGAACACCGGGGAGCTGTTTTTT.

This CDR3 reads CASSLGTGAVGTDTQYF. The CDR3 nucleotides are TGCGCCAGCAGCTTGGGGACAGGTGCCGTGGGCACAGATACGCAGTATTTT. The chain carries TRBV5-1 and TRBJ2-3; 7 bases align to TRBD1. With 0 bases clipped from V and 1 base from J, the junction kept 8 bases outside the gene matches. There are 17 residues in the CDR3. Germline V gives CDR1 SGHRS, CDR2 YFSETQ.

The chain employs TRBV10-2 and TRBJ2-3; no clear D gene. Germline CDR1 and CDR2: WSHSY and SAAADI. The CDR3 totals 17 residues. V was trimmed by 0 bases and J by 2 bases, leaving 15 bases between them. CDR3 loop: CASSESTLAGPTDTQYF. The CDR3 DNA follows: TGCGCCAGCAGTGAGTCGACTCTCGCAGGTCCCACAGATACGCAGTATTTT.

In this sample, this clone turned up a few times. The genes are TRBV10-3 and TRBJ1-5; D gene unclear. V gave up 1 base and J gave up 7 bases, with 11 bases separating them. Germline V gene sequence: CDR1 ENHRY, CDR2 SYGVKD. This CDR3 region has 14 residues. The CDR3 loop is CAISELESRQPQHF. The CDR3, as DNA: TGTGCCATCAGTGAGTTAGAAAGTAGGCAGCCCCAGCATTTT.

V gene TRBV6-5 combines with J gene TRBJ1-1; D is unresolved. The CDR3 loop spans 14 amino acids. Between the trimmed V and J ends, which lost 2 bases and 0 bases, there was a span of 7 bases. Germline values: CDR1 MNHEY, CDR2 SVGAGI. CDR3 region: CASSYQKMNTEAFF. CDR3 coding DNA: TGTGCCAGCAGTTACCAGAAAATGAACACTGAAGCTTTCTTT.

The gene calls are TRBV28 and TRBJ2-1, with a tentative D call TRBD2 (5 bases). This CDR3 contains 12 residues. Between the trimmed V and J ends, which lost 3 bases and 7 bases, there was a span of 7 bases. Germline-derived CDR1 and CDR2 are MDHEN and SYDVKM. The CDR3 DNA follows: TGTGCCAGCAGTTTCGGGGTTAATGAGCAGTTCTTC. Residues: CASSFGVNEQFF.

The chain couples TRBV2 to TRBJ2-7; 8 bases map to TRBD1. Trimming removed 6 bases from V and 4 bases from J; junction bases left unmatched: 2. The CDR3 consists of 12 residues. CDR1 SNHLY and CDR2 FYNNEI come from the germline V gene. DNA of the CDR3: TGTGCCAGCAGGGACAGGGCTTACGAGCAGTACTTC. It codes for CASRDRAYEQYF.

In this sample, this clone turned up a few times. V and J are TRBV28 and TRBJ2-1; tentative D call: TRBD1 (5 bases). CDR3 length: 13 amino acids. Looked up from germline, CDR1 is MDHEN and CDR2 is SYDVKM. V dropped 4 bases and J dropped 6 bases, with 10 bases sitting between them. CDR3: CASSWVTVNEQFF. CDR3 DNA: TGTGCCAGCAGTTGGGTGACAGTCAATGAGCAGTTCTTC.

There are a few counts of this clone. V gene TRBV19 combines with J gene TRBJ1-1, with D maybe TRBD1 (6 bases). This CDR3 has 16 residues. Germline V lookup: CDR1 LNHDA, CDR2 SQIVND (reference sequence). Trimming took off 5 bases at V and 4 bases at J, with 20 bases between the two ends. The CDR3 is CASSSRKGGGGTEAFF. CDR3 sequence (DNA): TGTGCCAGTAGTTCCAGAAAAGGGGGAGGTGGCACTGAAGCTTTCTTT.

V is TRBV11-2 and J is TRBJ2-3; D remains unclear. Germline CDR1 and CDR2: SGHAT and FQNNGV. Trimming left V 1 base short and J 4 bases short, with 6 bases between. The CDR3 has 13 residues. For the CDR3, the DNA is TGTGCCAGCAGCTTAGTGAGTCCAGATACGCAGTATTTT. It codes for CASSLVSPDTQYF.